What follows are 10 T cell receptor beta chains derived from one specimen sequenced in a study of cytomegalovirus exposure and HLA in healthy donors. Profiled with immunoSEQ multiplex PCR; TCRdb holds only in-frame clones, not every one. The sample contains 200,000 or so clones, 80% to 90% of which appear only once. Sequencing used PBMCs. These receptors came from a woman aged 25 to 45 in good health and CMV-seropositive.

The gene calls are TRBV27 and TRBJ2-1; TRBD2 aligns across 7 bases. CDR3 length: 16 amino acids. Germline assignment: CDR1 MNHEY and CDR2 SMNVEV (reference sequence). The ends lost 5 bases at V and 3 bases at J; junction bases unmatched: 10. The CDR3 bases are TGTGCCAGCAGTGGGACTATGTCGACCTACTACAATGAGCAGTTCTTC. Translation: CASSGTMSTYYNEQFF.

A word on this clone: Other DNA sequences of this sample code for an identical CDR3. V usage is TRBV27 and J usage is TRBJ1-1; D remains unclear. Trimming removed 0 bases at V and 1 base at J, with 6 bases between. This CDR3 is built from 14 residues. In germline, CDR1 is MNHEY, CDR2 SMNVEV (reference sequence). The CDR3 coding sequence is TGTGCCAGCAGTTTATCCCGGGGGAACACTGAAGCTTTCTTT. This translates into CASSLSRGNTEAFF.

The rearrangement uses TRBV5-1 and TRBJ1-1; TRBD1 matches at 9 bases. V was pared by 5 bases and J by 1 base, with 6 bases of the junction left unmatched. The CDR3 spans 15 residues. The germline V gene encodes CDR1 SGHRS and CDR2 YFSETQ. The CDR3 protein is CASRQGAFENTEAFF. The DNA for the CDR3 is TGCGCCAGCAGACAGGGGGCCTTCGAGAACACTGAAGCTTTCTTT.

The chain employs TRBV27 and TRBJ2-1, with D perhaps matching TRBD2 (6 bases). The V end was cut by 5 bases, the J end by 0 bases, with 11 bases between. There are 15 residues in the CDR3. In germline, CDR1 is MNHEY, CDR2 SMNVEV (reference sequence). CDR3 bases: TGTGCCAGCAGTCTTAGCGGAAACTCCTACAATGAGCAGTTCTTC. Amino acid sequence: CASSLSGNSYNEQFF.

Notes on this clone: A far larger clone is one base from this, pointing to a likely read error. The genes are TRBV7-6 and TRBJ2-7, with TRBD2 matching 7 bases. The CDR3 runs 12 residues. CDR1 and CDR2 from the germline V gene are SGHVS and FNYEAQ. The junction had 2 bases not matched to a gene; V was cut back by 5 bases and J by 4 bases. This chain's CDR3 is CASSQAGYEQYF. CDR3 DNA: TGTGCCAGCAGCCAAGCGGGGTACGAGCAGTACTTC. Using reference TRBV7-6 and TRBJ2-7 for the parts outside the CDR3, the full variable domain is GAGVSQSPRYKVTKRGQDVALRCDPISGHVSLYWYRQALGQGPEFLTYFNYEAQQDKSGLPNDRFSAERPEGSISTLTIQRTEQRDSAMYRCASSQAGYEQYFGPGTRLTVT.

The chain recombines TRBV28 with TRBJ2-1; TRBD1 might be the D (6 bases). Trimming stripped 7 bases from V and 0 bases from J, with 10 bases between. CDR1 and CDR2 (germline): MDHEN, SYDVKM. The CDR3 loop spans 14 amino acids. CDR3 DNA: TGTGCCAGCACCCGGACAGTCTCCTACAATGAGCAGTTCTTC. Protein sequence: CASTRTVSYNEQFF.

The rearrangement joins TRBV29-1 to TRBJ2-1, with 10 nucleotides matching TRBD2. Losses at the gene ends were 5 bases for V and 10 bases for J; bases not matched to a gene: 5. The CDR3 totals 12 residues. Looked up from germline, CDR1 is SQVTM and CDR2 is ANQGSEA. CDR3 coding DNA: TGCAGCGTTTACCTAGCGGGAGTCGAGCAGTTCTTC. It encodes CSVYLAGVEQFF.

The chain carries TRBV5-1 and TRBJ2-1; D is perhaps TRBD2 (5 bases). Germline lookup yields CDR1 SGHRS and CDR2 YFSETQ. Trimming left V 5 bases short and J 10 bases short, with 13 bases between. The CDR3 consists of 12 residues. CDR3 sequence reads: CASSGSGEEQFF. The DNA of the CDR3 is TGCGCCAGCAGTGGATCTGGGGAGGAGCAGTTCTTC. Based on the CDR3 plus reference TRBV5-1 and TRBJ2-1, the full variable domain is KAGVTQTPRYLIKTRGQQVTLSCSPISGHRSVSWYQQTPGQGLQFLFEYFSETQRNKGNFPGRFSGRQFSNSRSEMNVSTLELGDSALYLCASSGSGEEQFFGPGTRLTVL.

This clone was counted between two and nine times. This chain links TRBV9 with TRBJ2-7, with 8 bases aligning to TRBD2. The CDR3 contains 15 residues. Germline CDR1 SGDLS, CDR2 YYNGEE. With V trimmed by 0 bases and J by 2 bases, 4 bases remained unmatched. The CDR3 reads CASSVDYGRAYEQYF. CDR3 nucleotide sequence: TGTGCCAGCAGCGTAGACTACGGGAGGGCCTACGAGCAGTACTTC. The full variable domain, its missing parts supplied by reference TRBV9 and TRBJ2-7, is DSGVTQTPKHLITATGQRVTLRCSPRSGDLSVYWYQQSLDQGLQFLIQYYNGEERAKGNILERFSAQQFPDLHSELNLSSLELGDSALYFCASSVDYGRAYEQYFGPGTRLTVT.

V is TRBV2 and J is TRBJ1-4, with D uncertain. Germline values: CDR1 SNHLY, CDR2 FYNNEI. V was clipped by 8 bases and J by 6 bases, with 22 bases between them. This CDR3 has 16 residues. The CDR3 loop is CASGLPGSQRDEKLFF. The CDR3, as DNA: TGTGCCAGCGGTTTACCCGGGTCCCAGCGCGATGAAAAACTGTTTTTT.